Listed below are T cell receptor beta chains from one sample, sequenced in a study of long-term antiretroviral therapy in people with HIV. The data were produced by immunoSEQ multiplex PCR, yet TCRdb's version contains in-frame clones alone and is incomplete. The repertoire holds under 45,000 clones, with approximately 95% as singletons. The source was unsorted PBMCs, collected around 5.5 years after starting antiretroviral therapy. The origin of the receptors is a woman aged 45-59 years with HIV. The CDR3 runs from the conserved cysteine through the conserved F or W. A D gene is named only where the DNA matches it firmly. Clone size appears in some rows only: once, few, many, or a class for an expanded clone.

TRBV19	few	TRBD2	TRBJ2-1	CASSPLAGVSREEQFF	TGTGCCAGTAGTCCCCTAGCGGGGGTCTCTCGGGAAGAGCAGTTCTTC
TRBV2	-	TRBD1	TRBJ2-3	CASRGQGGVGTQYF	TGTGCCAGCAGGGGACAGGGGGGCGTAGGGACGCAGTATTTT
TRBV15	-	TRBD1	TRBJ1-2	CATSRDRTGDGYTF	TGTGCCACCAGCAGAGATAGGACAGGGGATGGCTACACCTTC
TRBV11-2	-	TRBD1	TRBJ1-5	CASSYKDRGNQPQHF	TGTGCCAGCAGCTACAAGGACAGGGGCAATCAGCCCCAGCATTTT
TRBV4-3	-	TRBD1	TRBJ1-4	CASSQGQGAEKLFF	TGCGCCAGCAGCCAAGGGCAGGGGGCTGAAAAACTGTTTTTT
TRBV30	-	TRBD1	TRBJ2-7	CAWSGPTGFGQYF	TGTGCCTGGAGTGGCCCGACAGGGTTCGGGCAGTACTTC
TRBV27	once	-	TRBJ2-7	CASSPRAVLAHEQYF	TGTGCCAGCAGTCCCCGCGCAGTTCTAGCCCACGAGCAGTACTTC
TRBV30	once	-	TRBJ1-1	CAWKVTNTEAFF	TGTGCCTGGAAAGTAACGAACACTGAAGCTTTCTTT
TRBV6-1	-	-	TRBJ1-5	CASSEMPLWSNQPQHF	TGTGCCAGCAGTGAAATGCCCCTGTGGAGCAATCAGCCCCAGCATTTT
TRBV11-2	-	TRBD2	TRBJ2-3	CASRGGLAGADTQYF	TGTGCCAGCAGGGGGGGACTAGCGGGGGCAGATACGCAGTATTTT
TRBV15	-	-	TRBJ2-1	CATSRDLVGEQFF	TGTGCCACCAGCAGAGATTTGGTCGGTGAGCAGTTCTTC
TRBV30	-	-	TRBJ1-5	CAWSAGLPDQPQHF	TGTGCCTGGAGTGCCGGACTCCCCGATCAGCCCCAGCATTTT
TRBV2	once	-	TRBJ2-5	CASSWGNQETQYF	TGTGCCAGCAGCTGGGGGAACCAAGAGACCCAGTACTTC
TRBV5-4	-	-	TRBJ1-6	CASSAESSYNSPLHF	TGTGCCAGCAGCGCCGAGAGCTCCTATAATTCACCCCTCCACTTT
TRBV5-1	-	-	TRBJ2-7	CASSLVGAPGEQYF	TGCGCCAGCAGCTTGGTCGGGGCCCCCGGGGAGCAGTACTTC
TRBV2	-	-	TRBJ2-2	CASSEAGRPGELFF	TGTGCCAGCAGTGAAGCTGGCAGGCCCGGGGAGCTGTTTTTT
TRBV5-1	-	-	TRBJ2-1	CASSLVGGPYNEQFF	TGCGCCAGCAGCTTGGTCGGGGGACCCTACAATGAGCAGTTCTTC
TRBV30	-	-	TRBJ1-1	CAWARQVNTEAFF	TGTGCCTGGGCCCGACAGGTCAACACTGAAGCTTTCTTT